In this sample, the clone carrying this T cell receptor beta chain turned up a few times. This sample is drawn from a study of CD8+ T cells in alopecia areata. CDR3 length equals 14 residues. CDR1 and CDR2 from the germline V gene are MNHEY and SVGAGI. V was trimmed by 0 bases and J by 3 bases, leaving 9 bases between them. As the sequencing template, cDNA was produced by extracting RNA and reverse transcribing it. The table came from immunoSEQ multiplex PCR; TCRdb's copy has only in-frame clones and leaves some out. Found here are about 97,000 clones, around 38% of them singletons; the top ten hold roughly 1.3%.

The chain combines TRBV6-5 with TRBJ2-7; tentative D call: TRBD1 (5 bases). What was sequenced was CD4+ T cells sorted from blood. The origin of this receptor is a human donor with alopecia areata. This chain's CDR3 is CASSYSTVNYEQYF. CDR3 coding DNA: TGTGCCAGCAGTTACTCGACAGTGAACTACGAGCAGTACTTC.